The rows below give T cell receptor beta chains drawn from one sample of a study of blood T cell repertoires in COVID-19. Sequenced by immunoSEQ multiplex PCR; TCRdb stores in-frame clones only, minus some. The sample records about 230,000 clones, approximately 84% being singletons. Input material: peripheral blood. The receptors here all came from a man aged 35-49 years with acute or convalescent COVID-19. CDR3s leave out the opening cysteine and the closing phenylalanine or tryptophan. A D gene is named only where the DNA matches it firmly.

D: -; J: TRBJ1-6; V: TRBV7-8; CDR3: ASSHLKGDSPLH
D: TRBD1; J: TRBJ1-1; V: TRBV15; CDR3: ATSRDQGAVEAF
D: -; J: TRBJ1-1; V: TRBV18; CDR3: ASSPSGTGGTEAF
D: TRBD2; J: TRBJ2-5; V: TRBV7-3; CDR3: ASSRTGGAFETQY
D: TRBD1; J: TRBJ1-2; V: TRBV7-9; CDR3: AGEPGQGEGGYT
D: -; J: TRBJ1-1; V: TRBV5-5; CDR3: ASTLGGAHTEAF
D: TRBD1; J: TRBJ2-3; V: TRBV9; CDR3: ASSAMTGGTDTQY
D: -; J: TRBJ2-1; V: TRBV6-2/TRBV6-3; CDR3: ASSLGRGEQF
D: -; J: TRBJ1-4; V: TRBV6-4; CDR3: ARIKAGKSTNEKLF
D: -; J: TRBJ1-1; V: TRBV24-1; CDR3: ATSDSGTKNTEAF
D: -; J: TRBJ2-5; V: TRBV11-2; CDR3: ASSFRTARGETQY
D: TRBD2; J: TRBJ2-3; V: TRBV5-4; CDR3: ASSLGGTDTQY
D: TRBD1; J: TRBJ1-6; V: TRBV28; CDR3: ASRAGTGISPLH
D: TRBD1; J: TRBJ1-4; V: TRBV3-1/TRBV3-2; CDR3: ASSPRDRGEEKLF
D: TRBD1; J: TRBJ1-1; V: TRBV7-8; CDR3: ASSSRDRGSNTEAF
D: TRBD1; J: TRBJ1-2; V: TRBV7-2; CDR3: ASSRTGLTIYGYT
D: TRBD1; J: TRBJ2-5; V: TRBV12-3/TRBV12-4; CDR3: ASRTGQVKTQY
D: TRBD2; J: TRBJ2-3; V: TRBV7-9; CDR3: ASSPWERGGEDTQY
D: -; J: TRBJ2-7; V: TRBV5-4; CDR3: ASSLTGTYEQY
D: TRBD1; J: TRBJ1-2; V: TRBV9; CDR3: ASSGTGSAGYT
D: -; J: TRBJ1-2; V: TRBV5-8; CDR3: ASSLGQGFYGYT
D: -; J: TRBJ2-5; V: TRBV9; CDR3: ASSVGGSTETQY
D: TRBD1; J: TRBJ1-4; V: TRBV5-6; CDR3: ASSLGTGGNEKLF
D: -; J: TRBJ2-4; V: TRBV5-4; CDR3: ASSLSGVKAKNIQY
D: -; J: TRBJ1-2; V: TRBV7-9; CDR3: ASSLVAEGYI
D: TRBD2; J: TRBJ2-5; V: TRBV5-4; CDR3: ASSSGTSGPGETQY
D: TRBD1; J: TRBJ1-1; V: TRBV11-3; CDR3: ASSSGTAMNTEAF
D: TRBD1; J: TRBJ1-5; V: TRBV6-5; CDR3: ASREGTGGQPQH
D: TRBD1; J: TRBJ1-6; V: TRBV27; CDR3: ASSPTDRGNSPLH